This T cell receptor (beta chain) was obtained from a study of cytotoxic CD8 clonotypes in ibrutinib-treated CLL. Study-wide background: After a median approximately 12 months on treatment (6 to 36), response samples were drawn.

Sequencing was performed with immunoSEQ multiplex PCR; in TCRdb, only in-frame clones are kept and a portion is missing. In the table there are roughly 97,000 clones, approximately 80% of which are singletons. This clone was detected only once. V trimming: 3 bases; J trimming: 6 bases; junction bases outside the gene matches: 9. Looked up from germline, CDR1 is MGHRA and CDR2 is YSYEKL. This CDR3 contains 16 residues. V gene TRBV4-1 combines with J gene TRBJ1-4; 8 bases are shared with TRBD1. The input for sequencing was PBMCs, taken after 12 months of ibrutinib treatment. This receptor was taken from a human donor with chronic lymphocytic leukemia. The DNA for the CDR3 is TGCGCCAGCAGCCACCCCTCGACAGGGGTAGATGAAAAACTGTTTTTT. Amino acids: CASSHPSTGVDEKLFF.